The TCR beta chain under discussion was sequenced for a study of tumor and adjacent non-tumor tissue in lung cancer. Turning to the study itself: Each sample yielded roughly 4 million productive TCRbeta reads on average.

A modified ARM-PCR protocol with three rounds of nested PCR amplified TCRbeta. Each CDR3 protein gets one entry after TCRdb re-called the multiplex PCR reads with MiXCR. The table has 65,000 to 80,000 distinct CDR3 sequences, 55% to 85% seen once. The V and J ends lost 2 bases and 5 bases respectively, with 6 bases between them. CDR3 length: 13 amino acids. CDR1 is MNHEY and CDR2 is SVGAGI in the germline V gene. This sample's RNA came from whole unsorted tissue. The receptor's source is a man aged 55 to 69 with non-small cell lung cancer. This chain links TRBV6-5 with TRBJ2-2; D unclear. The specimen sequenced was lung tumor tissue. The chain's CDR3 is CASSYVDTGELFF. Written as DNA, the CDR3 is TGTGCCAGCAGTTACGTTGATACCGGGGAGCTGTTTTTT.